One TCR beta chain is described in this entry. Selected positively for CCR7 and CD45RO-negative, naive CD8 cells excluded terminally differentiated effector memory CD45RA+ cells. The entry originates in a study of shared clonotypes between healthy human individuals. TCRdb's table, derived via immunoSEQ multiplex PCR, lists solely in-frame clones and lacks some. The profile shows about 2.1 million clones, over 85% of them singletons. Germline CDR1 is ENHRY and CDR2 is SYGVKD. Trimming pared 0 bases from V and 4 bases from J, leaving 15 bases between. The CDR3 runs 16 residues. This clonotype was obtained from a young man in good health. Some clones in this sample may be carry-over from other donors' samples. Input material: naive CD8+ T cells from PBMCs. This chain links TRBV10-3 with TRBJ2-5, with D unresolved. CDR3 residues: CAISESTLAGAETQYF. The CDR3 DNA follows: TGTGCCATCAGTGAGTCGACCCTGGCCGGCGCAGAGACCCAGTACTTC.